The clone carrying this TCR beta chain has a handful of counts. This entry is derived from a study of blood T cell repertoires in COVID-19. The overall study: Researchers got acute and convalescent COVID-19 samples from the United States, Italy and Spain. PBMCs, B-cell-depleted T cells, or T cells were the source of the cDNA or gDNA that made up the material.

Authors' data handling: Amplification from reference gene primers served as the basis for estimated nucleated cell counts. Generated by immunoSEQ multiplex PCR, the TCRdb table keeps only in-frame clones and is missing some. That table is the source of V, J and clone size, and D and trimming were worked out from the DNA. This table holds fewer than 70,000 clones, 84% found once. The ends were cut back, 2 bases at V and 4 bases at J, with 13 bases in the middle. Germline CDR1 reads MGHRA; CDR2 reads YSYEKL. This CDR3 has 15 amino acids. The chain links TRBV4-1 to TRBJ2-3, with a tentative D call TRBD2 (6 bases). The sample taken for sequencing was peripheral blood. This clonotype originated in a woman aged 55-69 years with acute or convalescent COVID-19. The CDR3 DNA sequence: TGCGCCAGCAGCCAATTTGCGGGGCGCGCAGATACGCAGTATTTT. It yields the protein CASSQFAGRADTQYF.